The next 11 T cell receptor beta chains were all read from a single sample in a study of cytomegalovirus exposure and HLA in healthy donors. PCR involved 60 Vbeta and 13 Jbeta primers. Measured with immunoSEQ multiplex PCR; TCRdb has only the in-frame clones, and not every one. The table includes some 120,000 clones, approximately 80% detected once. Sequences were obtained from PBMCs. Receptors originate from a man aged 25 to 45 in good health and CMV-seropositive.

The V call is TRBV9, the J call TRBJ2-1; 8 nucleotides line up with TRBD2. Germline lookup yields CDR1 SGDLS and CDR2 YYNGEE. The V and J ends lost 0 bases and 9 bases, in that order; junction bases with no gene match: 11. The CDR3 spans 16 residues. CDR3 nucleotides: TGTGCCAGCAGCGTAGAAGGAGCTAGCGGGCGAGGTGAGCAGTTCTTC. This codes for CASSVEGASGRGEQFF.

The chain uses TRBV7-9 and TRBJ2-7, with TRBD2 matching over 12 bases. Losses at the gene ends were 3 bases for V and 1 base for J; bases not matched to a gene: 7. CDR1 and CDR2 from the germline V gene are SEHNR and FQNEAQ (reference sequence). The CDR3 has 17 residues. CDR3 sequence: CASSFPLAGGPSYEQYF. The CDR3 bases are TGTGCCAGCAGCTTCCCCCTAGCGGGAGGGCCTTCCTACGAGCAGTACTTC.

This clone occurred once. The chain joins TRBV7-2 to TRBJ1-5, with D tentatively TRBD1 (6 bases). Trimming left V 6 bases short and J 5 bases short, with 14 bases between. The CDR3 is made up of 14 amino acids. Germline V gene data show CDR1 as SGHTA and CDR2 as FQGNSA. The CDR3 coding sequence is TGTGCCAGCAGTCCCCGACAGGCCGATCAGCCCCAGCATTTT. Encoded protein: CASSPRQADQPQHF.

In the case of this clone: An end of the junction differs from the germline gene, which may be a read error. The gene calls are TRBV5-1 and TRBJ2-5; 11 bases agree with TRBD2. Per germline, CDR1 SGHRS and CDR2 YFSETQ. CDR3 length: 17 residues. The CDR3 sequence: CASSLPPLKSSGGTSHF. The CDR3 nucleotides read TGCGCCAGCAGCTTGCCCCCCTTAAAATCTAGCGGGGGGACGAGCCACTTC.

The chain is built from TRBV27 and TRBJ1-5; D perhaps matches TRBD1 (5 bases). The V gene's germline CDR1 is MNHEY and CDR2 SMNVEV (reference sequence). This CDR3 is built from 14 residues. V was trimmed by 4 bases and J by 5 bases, leaving 12 bases between them. The CDR3 DNA reads TGTGCCAGCAGTTCGACAGTAGGTTATCAGCCCCAGCATTTT. Translation gives CASSSTVGYQPQHF.

J is TRBJ2-1 and V is TRBV14; D is perhaps TRBD2 (5 bases). CDR1 and CDR2 (germline): SGHDN, FVKESK. Trimming took 5 bases from V and 1 from J, leaving 21 bases between them. CDR3 size: 18 residues. CDR3 in amino acids: CASSRLPTGYPSYNEQFF. The CDR3 DNA reads as TGTGCCAGCAGCAGACTACCCACGGGGTACCCTTCCTACAATGAGCAGTTCTTC.

This chain uses TRBV7-2 with TRBJ2-1, with 7 bases fitting TRBD1. Germline CDR1 and CDR2: SGHTA and FQGNSA. The ends lost 4 bases at V and 4 bases at J; junction bases unmatched: 1. The CDR3 runs to 13 residues. CDR3 coding DNA: TGTGCCAGCAGCTGGGACAGTTACAATGAGCAGTTCTTC. Amino acid sequence: CASSWDSYNEQFF.

This chain uses TRBV10-3 with TRBJ2-7; TRBD1 matches at 8 bases. The germline V gene has CDR1 ENHRY and CDR2 SYGVKD. The CDR3 has 16 amino acids. V dropped 6 bases and J dropped 1; count of bases not matched to a gene: 11. The CDR3 DNA reads TGTGCCATCAGGCCCTCAGGGGGCGCAACTTCCTACGAGCAGTACTTC. It translates to CAIRPSGGATSYEQYF.

CDR3 sequence: CASSRPGGTGELFF. CDR3 nucleotide sequence: TGTGCCAGCAGCCGCCCCGGGGGCACCGGGGAGCTGTTTTTT. The chain employs TRBV4-2 and TRBJ2-2; a possible D gene is TRBD2 (6 bases). Germline assignment: CDR1 LGHNA and CDR2 YNFKEQ. The CDR3 spans 14 residues. V was trimmed by 4 bases and J by 4 bases, leaving 10 bases between them.

This clone was seen a single time. The gene calls are TRBV7-3 and TRBJ2-3; TRBD2 matches at 11 bases. Trimming at V came to 4 bases and at J to 5 bases, leaving 11 bases not matched to a gene. Per the germline V gene, CDR1 is SGHTA and CDR2 is FQGTGA. There are 17 residues in the CDR3. CDR3 bases: TGTGCCAGCAGCTCCCGTGGTAGCGGGGGGGCCATAGATACGCAGTATTTT. This translates into CASSSRGSGGAIDTQYF.

For the CDR3, the DNA is TGTGCCAGCAGCTTAAAACTAGCGGGTTCCTACGAGCAGTACTTC. Amino acid sequence: CASSLKLAGSYEQYF. This chain connects TRBV7-9 to TRBJ2-7; 9 bases line up with TRBD2. Germline V lookup: CDR1 SEHNR, CDR2 FQNEAQ (reference sequence). V dropped 2 bases and J dropped 1; count of bases not matched to a gene: 3. The CDR3 spans 15 residues.